What follows are 19 T cell receptor beta chains derived from one specimen sequenced in a study of OX40 agonist ivuxolimab in advanced cancers. The repertoire was sequenced with immunoSEQ multiplex PCR; TCRdb's copy has only in-frame clones and lacks some. The table includes tens of thousands of clones, roughly 80% detected once. The specimen was CD4+ or CD8+ T cells sorted from blood, collected in a trial of the OX40 agonist ivuxolimab. The origin of the receptors is an adult with an advanced solid tumor such as melanoma, head and neck, liver or kidney cancer.

The rearrangement joins TRBV19 to TRBJ1-2; 7 bases align to TRBD1. Trimming took 4 bases from V and 3 from J; bases not matched to a gene: 11. Germline V lookup: CDR1 LNHDA, CDR2 SQIVND (reference sequence). The CDR3 length is 16 residues. The CDR3 DNA reads TGTGCCAGTAGTACCGAAAAATGGACAGGACACTATGGCTACACCTTC. Translating it yields CASSTEKWTGHYGYTF.

The genes are TRBV9 and TRBJ2-7, with 7 bases matching TRBD1. With V trimmed by 0 bases and J by 4 bases, 7 bases remained unmatched. Germline CDR1 SGDLS, CDR2 YYNGEE. The CDR3 length is 15 residues. The CDR3 here is CASSVAPTGFYEQYF. The CDR3 bases are TGTGCCAGCAGCGTAGCACCGACAGGGTTTTACGAGCAGTACTTC.

The chain combines TRBV5-4 with TRBJ2-1; 13 positions agree with TRBD2. The germline gives CDR1 SGHNT, CDR2 YYREEE (reference sequence). The CDR3 sequence is 15 residues long. Trimming cost V 3 bases and J 8 bases; bases outside gene matches: 5. CDR3 DNA sequence: TGTGCCAGCAGCTCTCAACTAGCGGGAGGGGATGAGCAGTTCTTC. As protein: CASSSQLAGGDEQFF.

This chain uses TRBV7-6 with TRBJ1-1; D gene uncertain. The CDR3 runs to 13 residues. Germline V gives CDR1 SGHVS, CDR2 FNYEAQ. V was trimmed by 5 bases and J by 3 bases, leaving 10 bases between them. CDR3: CASSLTPYTEAFF. CDR3 DNA sequence: TGTGCCAGCAGCCTAACGCCTTACACTGAAGCTTTCTTT.

This sequence joins TRBV7-9 and TRBJ1-4, with 8 bases that match TRBD1. V lost 5 bases and J lost 7; bases outside the gene matches: 6. The CDR3 covers 14 residues. CDR1 is SEHNR, CDR2 FQNEAQ, per germline (reference sequence). In nucleotides, the CDR3 is TGTGCCAGCAGCCTCGACAGGGGAGCTGAAAAACTGTTTTTT. Its translation: CASSLDRGAEKLFF.

The chain carries TRBV11-2 and TRBJ2-2, with 10 positions matching TRBD1. The CDR3 spans 14 residues. Germline V CDR1 and CDR2: SGHAT, FQNNGV. The V gene end was trimmed by 10 bases and the J gene end by 3 bases; junction bases not matched to a gene: 5. The CDR3 protein is CANQGTGDTGELFF. The CDR3 nucleotides read TGTGCCAATCAGGGGACAGGGGACACCGGGGAGCTGTTTTTT.

The J gene is TRBJ2-7, the V gene TRBV30; D uncertain. The CDR3 runs to 13 residues. V dropped 4 bases and J dropped 2 bases, with 12 bases sitting between them. The germline V gene encodes CDR1 GTSNPN and CDR2 SVGIG (reference sequence). The CDR3 region has the DNA TGTGCCTGGATGGCCTTAGATGCCTACGAGCAGTACTTC. It codes for CAWMALDAYEQYF.

The chain carries TRBV7-2 and TRBJ2-3, with 8 bases aligning to TRBD2. The ends lost 5 bases at V and 2 bases at J; junction bases unmatched: 12. Germline loops: CDR1 SGHTA, CDR2 FQGNSA. The CDR3 totals 17 residues. Written as DNA, the CDR3 is TGTGCCAGCAGCCCCCACCCGGGGCGGGAGGACACAGATACGCAGTATTTT. Amino acid sequence: CASSPHPGREDTDTQYF.

The chain joins TRBV5-1 to TRBJ1-1; D is uncertain. The CDR3 is 17 amino acids. Trimming cost V 0 bases and J 2 bases, with 17 bases left between them. From germline, CDR1 is SGHRS and CDR2 YFSETQ. CDR3 protein: CASSLDALPRENTEAFF. CDR3 coding DNA: TGCGCCAGCAGCTTGGACGCCCTGCCCAGAGAAAACACTGAAGCTTTCTTT. The entire variable domain, with the rest obtained from reference TRBV5-1 and TRBJ1-1, is as follows: KAGVTQTPRYLIKTRGQQVTLSCSPISGHRSVSWYQQTPGQGLQFLFEYFSETQRNKGNFPGRFSGRQFSNSRSEMNVSTLELGDSALYLCASSLDALPRENTEAFFGQGTRLTVV.

The V gene is TRBV7-8, the J gene TRBJ2-3; TRBD2 is a possible D gene (6 bases). This CDR3 has 15 residues. Germline-derived CDR1 and CDR2 are SGHVS and FQNEAQ. The V and J ends lost 4 bases and 6 bases respectively, with 17 bases between them. The CDR3 DNA reads as TGTGCCAGCAGCTCTGATTGGACTGGGGGGGATACGCAGTATTTT. Translating it yields CASSSDWTGGDTQYF.

This clone was observed a single time. The chain is built from TRBV29-1 and TRBJ1-5; D is possibly TRBD1 (6 bases). The germline V gene encodes CDR1 SQVTM and CDR2 ANQGSEA. This CDR3 region has 14 residues. V was cut by 5 bases and J by 0 bases, with 11 bases left in between. The CDR3 bases are TGCAGCGTTCGGACAGATTCTAGCAATCAGCCCCAGCATTTT. It encodes CSVRTDSSNQPQHF.

The rearrangement uses TRBV5-1 and TRBJ1-6, with D possibly matching TRBD1 (5 bases). V was clipped by 2 bases and J by 10 bases, with 19 bases between them. The CDR3 runs 16 residues. Germline V gives CDR1 SGHRS, CDR2 YFSETQ. As DNA, the CDR3 is TGCGCCAGCAGCTTTTCAGGGATCGGTGATCGGTCACCCCTCCACTTT. Protein product: CASSFSGIGDRSPLHF.

V usage is TRBV5-1 and J usage is TRBJ2-6; 8 nucleotides align to TRBD1. The V segment lost 7 bases and the J segment 1 base; nucleotides outside the gene matches: 7. The CDR3 length is 16 residues. From germline, CDR1 is SGHRS and CDR2 YFSETQ. CDR3 nucleotide sequence: TGCGCCAGCGGGGCAGGGGGCTCGTCTGGGGCCAACGTCCTGACTTTC. Its protein product is CASGAGGSSGANVLTF.

This sequence joins TRBV4-1 and TRBJ2-7, with D possibly matching TRBD1 (6 bases). The ends were cut back, 4 bases at V and 2 bases at J, with 15 bases in the middle. There are 15 residues in the CDR3. Germline assignment: CDR1 MGHRA and CDR2 YSYEKL. CDR3 DNA: TGCGCCAGCAGCCGTACACAGGGCACCCCCTACGAGCAGTACGTC. This encodes CASSRTQGTPYEQYV.

The chain has TRBV2 and TRBJ2-1; a weak D match, TRBD1 (6 bases). The CDR3 extends over 15 amino acids. From germline, CDR1 is SNHLY and CDR2 FYNNEI. V was shortened by 3 bases and J by 0 bases, with 9 bases between the two germline ends. In DNA form, the CDR3 reads TGTGCCAGCAGTGATTGGGACAACTCCTACAATGAGCAGTTCTTC. It yields the protein CASSDWDNSYNEQFF.

Written as DNA, the CDR3 is TGTGCCAGCAGCTCGCTAGGCAGGGGCAAGGGACCCTTGACCCAGTACTTC. Its protein product is CASSSLGRGKGPLTQYF. The chain links TRBV7-2 to TRBJ2-5; D is possibly TRBD1 (6 bases). Trimming took off 4 bases at V and 7 bases at J, with 25 bases between the two ends. This CDR3 comprises 17 residues. The V gene's germline CDR1 is SGHTA and CDR2 FQGNSA.

This chain joins TRBV5-1 and TRBJ2-7; D unresolved. Germline V gives CDR1 SGHRS, CDR2 YFSETQ. This CDR3 is built from 13 residues. Trimming pared 0 bases from V and 0 bases from J, leaving 4 bases between. The CDR3 is CASSLVGSYEQYF. CDR3 sequence (DNA): TGCGCCAGCAGCTTGGTGGGCTCCTACGAGCAGTACTTC.

Only a few counts were recorded for this clone. The chain has TRBV7-2 and TRBJ1-4; D is uncertain. The CDR3 loop spans 12 amino acids. Germline V CDR1 and CDR2: SGHTA, FQGNSA. Trimming took off 5 bases at V and 10 bases at J, with 11 bases between the two ends. The CDR3 sequence is CASSEYEGKLFF. The DNA of the CDR3 is TGTGCCAGCAGCGAATACGAGGGAAAACTGTTTTTT.

V and J are TRBV30 and TRBJ1-2, with 9 bases matching TRBD1. From germline, CDR1 is GTSNPN and CDR2 SVGIG (reference sequence). This CDR3 contains 13 residues. Losses at the gene ends were 0 bases for V and 4 bases for J; bases not matched to a gene: 0. CDR3 bases: TGTGCCTGGAGTGTGGGACAGGGCTATGGCTACACCTTC. This translates into CAWSVGQGYGYTF.